The clone carrying this T cell receptor beta chain was seen a few times. Amplification of TCR beta CDR3 regions used RNA as the template. The study used the HTBI primer set for a first-round RT-PCR of the TCR CDR3. Using its own MiXCR run on the multiplex PCR reads, TCRdb lists one record per CDR3 protein. The sample includes hundreds of thousands of distinct CDR3 sequences, around 13% of them seen just once. The data stem from a study of T cells in Graves' hyperthyroidism and ophthalmopathy. The CDR3 is 15 residues long. V lost 1 base and J lost 4; bases outside the gene matches: 1. Germline V lookup: CDR1 LGHNA, CDR2 YNFKEQ.

Sequenced sample: blood. The clonotype originates from a woman in her fifties or sixties with Graves' ophthalmopathy. The V gene is TRBV4-2, the J gene TRBJ2-1, with TRBD2 matching over 10 bases. This CDR3 is CASSQATSGYNEQFF. In DNA form, the CDR3 reads TGTGCCAGCAGCCAAGCGACTAGCGGGTACAATGAGCAGTTCTTC.